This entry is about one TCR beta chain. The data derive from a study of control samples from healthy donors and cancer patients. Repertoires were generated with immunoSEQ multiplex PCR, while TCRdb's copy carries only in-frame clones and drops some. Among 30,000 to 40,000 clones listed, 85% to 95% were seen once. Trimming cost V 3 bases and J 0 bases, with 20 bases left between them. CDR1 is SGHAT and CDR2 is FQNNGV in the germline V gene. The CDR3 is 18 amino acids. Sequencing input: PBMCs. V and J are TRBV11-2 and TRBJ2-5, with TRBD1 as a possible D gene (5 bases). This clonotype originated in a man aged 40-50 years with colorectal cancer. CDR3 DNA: TGTGCCAGCAGCTTTAGTGTTTCTAGGGGATTGTACCAAGAGACCCAGTACTTC. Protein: CASSFSVSRGLYQETQYF.